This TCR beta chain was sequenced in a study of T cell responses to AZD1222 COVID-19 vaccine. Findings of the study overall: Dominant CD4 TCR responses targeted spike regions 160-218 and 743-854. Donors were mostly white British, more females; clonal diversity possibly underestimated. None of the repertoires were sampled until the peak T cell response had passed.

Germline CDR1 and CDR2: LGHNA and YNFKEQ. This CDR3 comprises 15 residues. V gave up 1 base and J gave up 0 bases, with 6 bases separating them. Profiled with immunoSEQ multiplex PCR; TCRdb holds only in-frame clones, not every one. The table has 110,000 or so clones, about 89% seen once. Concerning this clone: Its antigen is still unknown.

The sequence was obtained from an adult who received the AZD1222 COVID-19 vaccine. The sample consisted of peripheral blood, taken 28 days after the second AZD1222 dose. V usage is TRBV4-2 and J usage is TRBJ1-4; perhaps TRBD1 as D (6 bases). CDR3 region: CASSQGQATNEKLFF. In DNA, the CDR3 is TGTGCCAGCAGCCAAGGACAGGCAACTAATGAAAAACTGTTTTTT.